A single T cell receptor (beta chain) is shown here with its context. Which antigen it targets is not known. No base quality values were provided; no much bigger clone lies one nucleotide off. Counted from cysteine to phenylalanine, this CDR3 has 15 amino acids. This entry keeps only the CDR3 DNA: 45 bases, framed from base 1. V is cut back by 5 bases and J by 5 bases, with 8 bases in the junction unmatched. The germline V gene encodes CDR1 SGHNT and CDR2 YENEEA. Each collaborating institution followed its own protocols to collect whole blood in K2EDTA tubes. For TCRbeta analysis, collaborators shipped samples in one of three forms: frozen whole blood, isolated PBMCs, or DNA extracted from either of those sample types. This sample is part of a study of blood T cell repertoires in COVID-19 (dated by TCRdb to 2020 to 2022). Looking at the study overall: Samples from collaborators originated in the United States, Italy and Spain and spanned both the acute and convalescent phases of COVID-19. The dataset comprised deeply sampled blood TCRbeta repertoires from subjects exposed to, actively infected with, or recovered from COVID-19. Samples came from the ongoing ImmuneRACE study (first 160 participants) plus 1,254 subjects from 6 global collaborators. The prospective study material was composed of cDNA or gDNA derived from T cells, B-cell-depleted T cells, or PBMCs. The repertoires were released in a freely available public database intended as a resource for research on the immune response to SARS-CoV-2. Nearly every sample came with metadata listing a de-identified subject ID, COVID-19 status, age in years and sex. Where available, HLA class I and class II types were taken from metadata supplied by the sample provider and were not determined by assay-based typing. The research as a whole found: How much clinical and demographic metadata was included differed by source and by participant, and the metadata was provided uncurated.

TCRbeta CDR3 regions were amplified from genomic DNA by means of the immunoSEQ Assay, a bias-controlled multiplex PCR. As for how the authors treated the data: The number of nucleated cells in each sample was estimated from the amplification of reference gene primers within the assay. To quantify the absolute abundance of each unique TCRbeta CDR3 rearrangement, sequence reads were collapsed and filtered. Productive Simpson clonality was computed per sample as the square root of Simpson's diversity index over productive rearrangements. TCRdb holds this immuneACCESS table with in-frame rearrangements only. Some clones are missing; in checked studies, unresolved V genes explain under half, and the rest has no known cause. D and trimming were read from the DNA, whereas the V and J calls and clone size are those reported in that table. For this sample the table gives about 82,000 clones, of which 75% to 85% were detected only once. The top ten clones comprise around 11% of the sample.

The sample was peripheral blood. The sequence was collected from a woman aged 40 to 55 with active or convalescent COVID-19. The chain is encoded by TRBV11-3 joined to TRBJ1-4, and TRBD1 aligns with 7 junction nucleotides. The sequenced DNA is TGTGCCAGCAGCCGTGGGGGACAGCAAAATGAAAAACTGTTTTTT. Translated, it reads CASSRGGQQNEKLFF.